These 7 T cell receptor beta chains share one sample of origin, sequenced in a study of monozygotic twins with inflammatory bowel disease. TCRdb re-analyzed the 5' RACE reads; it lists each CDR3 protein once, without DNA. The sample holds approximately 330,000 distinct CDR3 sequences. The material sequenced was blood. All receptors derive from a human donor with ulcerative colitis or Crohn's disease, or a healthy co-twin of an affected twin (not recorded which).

The CDR3 spells CASSLRRQGIRAFF. The chain employs TRBV5-8 and TRBJ1-1; TCRdb indicates TRBD1, and absent DNA this call remains unverified. Per germline, CDR1 SGHTS and CDR2 YDEGEE. This CDR3 comprises 14 residues.

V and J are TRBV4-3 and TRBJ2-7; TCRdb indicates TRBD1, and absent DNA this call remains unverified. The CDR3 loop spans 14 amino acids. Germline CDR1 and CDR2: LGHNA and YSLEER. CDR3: CASSQDLTGRLRVF.

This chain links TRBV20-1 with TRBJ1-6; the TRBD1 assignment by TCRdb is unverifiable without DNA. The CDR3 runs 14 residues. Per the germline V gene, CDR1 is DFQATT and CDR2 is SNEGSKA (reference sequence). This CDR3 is CSAREDRDNSPLHF.

The chain's CDR3 is CASSVEGTGTGELFF. This rearrangement joins TRBV9 to TRBJ2-2; as DNA is missing, the TRBD1 call by TCRdb cannot be tested. This CDR3 is built from 15 residues. CDR1 and CDR2 from the germline V gene are SGDLS and YYNGEE.

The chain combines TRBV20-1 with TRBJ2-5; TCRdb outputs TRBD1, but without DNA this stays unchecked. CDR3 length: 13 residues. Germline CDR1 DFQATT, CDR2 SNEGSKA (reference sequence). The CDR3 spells CSARHPGAGTQYF.

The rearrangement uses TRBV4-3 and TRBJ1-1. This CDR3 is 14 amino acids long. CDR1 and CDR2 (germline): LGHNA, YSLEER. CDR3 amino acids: CASSQEPRNTEAFF.

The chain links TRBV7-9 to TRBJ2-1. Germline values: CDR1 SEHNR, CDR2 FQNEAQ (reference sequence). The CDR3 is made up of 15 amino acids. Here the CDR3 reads CASSLGVNLYNEQFF.